This is a list of T cell receptor beta chains from one sample in a study of liver allograft versus peripheral blood T cells. MiXCR was run by TCRdb on the reads, yielding one entry per CDR3 protein. The table records 5,600 or so distinct CDR3 sequences, 17% of them present only once. These receptors all come from a human patient who had a liver transplant. Some T cells may be supplied by the graft donor. CDR3s include the opening cysteine and the closing phenylalanine or tryptophan. The D gene is left open where the match is weak. The size of a clone is reported for some rows only, either as once, few or many, or as a class for expanded clones.

TRBJ2-3	NA	NA	TRBV28	CASSPRRRSSSTDTQYF	TGTGCCAGCAGTCCCCGACGTAGGAGCTCTAGCACAGATACGCAGTATTTT
TRBJ1-4	NA	TRBD1	TRBV6-6	CASRPGQAGVNEKLFF	TGTGCCAGCAGACCCGGACAGGCCGGTGTTAATGAAAAACTGTTTTTT
TRBJ2-2	medium-sized	NA	TRBV27	CASSDRSNTGELFF	TGTGCCAGCAGCGACAGGTCGAACACCGGGGAGCTGTTTTTT
TRBJ2-3	medium-sized	NA	TRBV19	CASSIPASADTQYF	TGTGCCAGTAGTATACCCGCTAGCGCAGATACGCAGTATTTT
TRBJ1-1	many	NA	TRBV6-2/TRBV6-3	CASSLGRNTEAFF	TGTGCCAGCAGTTTGGGCCGGAACACTGAAGCTTTCTTT
TRBJ1-2	few	TRBD1	TRBV11-2	CASSQRPTGLDYGYTF	TGTGCCAGCAGCCAACGCCCGACAGGGTTGGACTATGGCTACACCTTC
TRBJ2-1	many	TRBD2	TRBV6-6	CASSYPTHPGGHFYNEQFF	TGTGCCAGCAGTTACCCAACCCACCCGGGAGGGCACTTCTACAATGAGCAGTTCTTC
TRBJ1-1	NA	TRBD1	TRBV15	CATSVGTGAFRNTEAFF	TGTGCCACCAGCGTAGGGACAGGGGCTTTCCGGAACACTGAAGCTTTCTTT
TRBJ2-5	many	NA	TRBV6-1	CASSEGPFRETQYF	TGTGCCAGCAGTGAAGGTCCTTTTCGAGAGACCCAGTACTTC
TRBJ1-2	medium-sized	NA	TRBV24-1	CATSVQGFYGYTF	TGTGCCACCAGTGTCCAGGGCTTCTATGGCTACACCTTC
TRBJ1-2	many	NA	TRBV9	CASSVEDLDHYGYTF	TGTGCCAGCAGCGTAGAGGATCTCGACCACTATGGCTACACCTTC
TRBJ2-1	few	TRBD1	TRBV11-2	CASSYRDRGLEQFF	TGTGCCAGCAGCTACCGGGACAGGGGGCTTGAGCAGTTCTTC
TRBJ2-2	many	TRBD2	TRBV27	CASTLAGGPGELFF	TGTGCCAGCACCCTAGCGGGAGGGCCCGGGGAGCTGTTTTTT
TRBJ2-2	NA	TRBD2	TRBV5-6	CASSSRLAGAAGELFF	TGTGCCAGCAGCTCCCGGCTAGCGGGAGCCGCCGGGGAACTGTTTTTT
TRBJ2-1	NA	TRBD2	TRBV15	CATSTPSGRADNEQFF	TGTGCCACCAGCACTCCTAGCGGGAGGGCGGACAATGAGCAGTTCTTC
TRBJ2-3	many	NA	TRBV6-1	CASTDRDESSSSTDTQYF	TGTGCCAGCACCGACCGGGACGAGAGTTCCAGTAGCACAGATACGCAGTATTTT
TRBJ2-5	NA	NA	TRBV6-2/TRBV6-3	CASSYRDFGIPDQETQYF	TGTGCCAGCAGTTACAGGGATTTTGGTATTCCCGATCAAGAGACCCAGTACTTC
TRBJ2-7	few	NA	TRBV30	CAWSVAISYEQYF	TGTGCCTGGAGTGTAGCCATCTCCTACGAGCAGTACTTC
TRBJ2-3	many	NA	TRBV5-6	CASSPLGSGADTQYF	TGTGCCAGCAGCCCGCTTGGGTCTGGAGCGGATACGCAGTATTTT
TRBJ2-1	NA	TRBD1	TRBV9	CASSVGTVTYNEQFF	TGTGCCAGCAGCGTCGGGACAGTAACCTACAATGAGCAGTTCTTC
TRBJ1-3	NA	NA	TRBV10-1	CARALVGNTIYF	TGCGCCAGGGCCCTGGTTGGAAACACCATATATTTT
TRBJ1-4	many	NA	TRBV15	CATSRVAAIKATNEKLFF	TGTGCCACCAGCAGAGTAGCAGCGATAAAAGCAACTAATGAAAAACTGTTTTTT
TRBJ2-7	few	NA	TRBV25-1	CASNSGDFYEQYF	TGTGCCAGCAACTCAGGGGATTTCTACGAGCAGTACTTC
TRBJ2-5	medium-sized	TRBD1	TRBV5-4	CASSFGGAGGMKTQYF	TGTGCCAGCAGCTTTGGTGGGGCAGGGGGCATGAAGACCCAGTACTTC
TRBJ2-5	few	NA	TRBV28	CASSLYRALQILQETQYF	TGTGCCAGCAGTTTGTATAGAGCCCTACAAATTCTCCAAGAGACCCAGTACTTC
TRBJ1-4	many	TRBD1	TRBV19	CASSPQTGVGEKLFF	TGTGCCAGTAGTCCTCAGACAGGGGTCGGCGAAAAACTGTTTTTT
TRBJ1-2	many	TRBD1	TRBV19	CASSIGQGAGGYTF	TGTGCCAGTAGTATAGGACAGGGGGCGGGAGGCTACACCTTC
TRBJ1-5	medium-sized	NA	TRBV5-6	CASSLTAGNQPQHF	TGTGCCAGCAGCTTGACGGCGGGCAATCAGCCCCAGCATTTT
TRBJ2-5	many	NA	TRBV6-2/TRBV6-3	CASSYHPWGEPLPIPNQETQYF	TGTGCCAGCAGTTACCACCCTTGGGGCGAACCATTGCCCATCCCAAATCAAGAGACCCAGTACTTC
TRBJ2-1	few	NA	TRBV30	CAWRARGLGSYNEQFF	TGTGCCTGGAGGGCCCGGGGGTTGGGCTCCTACAATGAGCAGTTCTTC
TRBJ2-5	NA	TRBD2	TRBV12-3/TRBV12-4	CASSPGTSGKETQYF	TGTGCCAGCAGTCCTGGGACTAGCGGGAAAGAGACCCAGTACTTC
TRBJ1-2	few	TRBD1	TRBV27	CASSLSVGDRQYSYTF	TGTGCCAGCAGTTTATCTGTCGGGGACAGGCAGTACAGCTACACCTTC
TRBJ2-1	large	TRBD2	TRBV6-1	CASNGLAGDNEQFF	TGTGCCAGCAACGGACTAGCGGGGGACAATGAGCAGTTCTTC
TRBJ2-2	NA	NA	TRBV11-2	CASSLDEGRVRNTGELFF	TGTGCCAGCAGCTTAGATGAGGGCAGGGTCCGAAACACCGGGGAGCTGTTTTTT
TRBJ1-1	NA	NA	TRBV30	CAWRGLGAKETEAFF	TGTGCCTGGAGAGGGTTGGGGGCGAAGGAGACTGAAGCTTTCTTT
TRBJ1-3	NA	TRBD1	TRBV2	CATGTGEPGNTIYF	TGTGCCACCGGGACAGGTGAACCTGGAAACACCATATATTTT
TRBJ1-1	few	NA	TRBV28	CASSLGRGTEAFF	TGTGCCAGCAGTTTAGGCCGAGGCACTGAAGCTTTCTTT
TRBJ1-4	NA	NA	TRBV7-9	CASSLLSHSNEKLFF	TGTGCCAGCAGCTTATTGTCCCACAGTAATGAAAAACTGTTTTTT
TRBJ1-2	medium-sized	NA	TRBV19	CASTTGPWTYGYTF	TGTGCCAGTACCACCGGACCGTGGACCTATGGCTACACCTTC
TRBJ2-7	many	NA	TRBV27	CASSLRGGLARYEQYF	TGTGCCAGCAGTTTAAGGGGGGGGCTAGCTCGATACGAGCAGTACTTC
TRBJ1-1	NA	TRBD1	TRBV28	CASSLMGTGANTEAFF	TGTGCCAGCAGTTTAATGGGGACAGGGGCGAACACTGAAGCTTTCTTT
TRBJ1-5	NA	NA	TRBV6-6	CASGLGPQHF	TGTGCCAGCGGACTTGGGCCCCAGCATTTT
TRBJ2-7	NA	NA	TRBV6-5	CASSYSPQYEQYF	TGTGCCAGCAGTTACTCGCCCCAGTACGAGCAGTACTTC
TRBJ1-5	medium-sized	NA	TRBV27	CASSPGTYSNQPQHF	TGTGCCAGCAGCCCCGGGACATATAGCAATCAGCCCCAGCATTTT
TRBJ2-5	many	NA	TRBV24-1	CATSDLVRGTQYF	TGTGCCACCAGTGATTTGGTTAGGGGGACCCAGTACTTC
TRBJ1-1	many	NA	TRBV6-6	CASILLDSLNTEAFF	TGTGCCAGCATATTACTGGACTCATTGAACACTGAAGCTTTCTTT
TRBJ1-5	NA	NA	TRBV6-5	CASSAGLNSNQPQHF	TGTGCCAGCAGCGCGGGACTGAATAGCAATCAGCCCCAGCATTTT
TRBJ2-3	NA	TRBD1	TRBV30	CAWSAGTGGTDTQYF	TGTGCCTGGAGTGCCGGGACAGGGGGCACAGATACGCAGTATTTT
TRBJ2-1	medium-sized	NA	TRBV27	CASSTTSSYNEQFF	TGTGCCAGCAGTACTACGAGCTCCTACAATGAGCAGTTCTTC
TRBJ1-1	few	TRBD1	TRBV5-6	CASSSWTGPTEAFF	TGTGCCAGCAGCTCCTGGACAGGGCCCACTGAAGCTTTCTTT
TRBJ2-7	many	NA	TRBV6-2/TRBV6-3	CASSGRLSYEQYF	TGTGCCAGCAGCGGCAGGTTGTCCTACGAGCAGTACTTC
TRBJ1-2	many	TRBD1	TRBV30	CAWSVGGQGYGYTF	TGTGCCTGGAGTGTAGGGGGACAGGGTTATGGCTACACCTTC